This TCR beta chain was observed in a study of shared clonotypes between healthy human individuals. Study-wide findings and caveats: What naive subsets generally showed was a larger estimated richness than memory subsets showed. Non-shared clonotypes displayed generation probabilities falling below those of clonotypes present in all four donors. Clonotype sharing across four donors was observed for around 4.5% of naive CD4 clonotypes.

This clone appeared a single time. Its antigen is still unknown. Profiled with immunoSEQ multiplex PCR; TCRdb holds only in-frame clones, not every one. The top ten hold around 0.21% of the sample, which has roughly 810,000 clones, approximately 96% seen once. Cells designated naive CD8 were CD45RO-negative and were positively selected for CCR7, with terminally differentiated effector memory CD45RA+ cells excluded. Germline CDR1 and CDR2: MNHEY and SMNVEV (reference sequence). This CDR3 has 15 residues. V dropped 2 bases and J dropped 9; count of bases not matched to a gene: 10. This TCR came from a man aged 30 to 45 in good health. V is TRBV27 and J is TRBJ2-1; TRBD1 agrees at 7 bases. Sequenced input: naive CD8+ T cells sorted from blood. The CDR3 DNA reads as TGTGCCAGCAGTTTAGGCCCGCCAACAGGGGTTGAGCAGTTCTTC. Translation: CASSLGPPTGVEQFF.